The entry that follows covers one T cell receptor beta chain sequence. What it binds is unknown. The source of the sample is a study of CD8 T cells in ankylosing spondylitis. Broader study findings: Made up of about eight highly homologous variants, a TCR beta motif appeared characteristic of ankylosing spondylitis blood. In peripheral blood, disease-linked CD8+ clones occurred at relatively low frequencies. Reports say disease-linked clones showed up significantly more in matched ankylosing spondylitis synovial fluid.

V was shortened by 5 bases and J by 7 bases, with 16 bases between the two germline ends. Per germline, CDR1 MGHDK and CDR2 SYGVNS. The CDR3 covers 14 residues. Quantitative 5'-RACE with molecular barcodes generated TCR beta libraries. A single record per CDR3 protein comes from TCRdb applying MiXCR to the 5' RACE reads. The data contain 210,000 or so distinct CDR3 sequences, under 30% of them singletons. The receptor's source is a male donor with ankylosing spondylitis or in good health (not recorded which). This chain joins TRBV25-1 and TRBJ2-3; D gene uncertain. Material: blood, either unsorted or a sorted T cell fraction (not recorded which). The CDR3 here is CASSNVASFHTQYF. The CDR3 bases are TGTGCCAGCAGTAATGTGGCCAGTTTCCATACGCAGTATTTT.